This TCR beta chain was sequenced for a study of CXCR3-negative and CXCR3-positive naive CD8 T cells. The libraries of TRB cDNA were prepared using 5' RACE with UMI labels. TCRdb reanalyzed the 5' RACE reads and collapses them to one entry per CDR3 protein, without DNA. The sample table sets out about 86,000 distinct CDR3 sequences. Concerning this clonotype: The antigen is unknown.

The CDR3 consists of 14 residues. Germline lookup yields CDR1 SGHTA and CDR2 FQGNSA. General observations from the study: More hydrophobic TRB CDR3s were found in CXCR3-positive naive cells than in CXCR3-negative naive cells.

V gene TRBV7-2 combines with J gene TRBJ2-7; TCRdb picks TRBD1, but there is no DNA to check that call. Sequencing was carried out using naive CXCR3+ CD8+ T cells from blood. Documented subset: CD45RO-CCR7+CD27+CD95- naive CD8+ T cells expressing CXCR3 (TNR3+). The receptor comes from a human donor in good health. Some clones in this sample may be carry-over from other donors' samples. The CDR3 is CASSIPGQGDEQYF. Full variable domain (missing parts from reference TRBV7-2 and TRBJ2-7): GAGVSQSPSNKVTEKGKDVELRCDPISGHTALYWYRQSLGQGLEFLIYFQGNSAPDKSGLPSDRFSAERTGGSVSTLTIQRTQQEDSAVYLCASSIPGQGDEQYFGPGTRLTVT.